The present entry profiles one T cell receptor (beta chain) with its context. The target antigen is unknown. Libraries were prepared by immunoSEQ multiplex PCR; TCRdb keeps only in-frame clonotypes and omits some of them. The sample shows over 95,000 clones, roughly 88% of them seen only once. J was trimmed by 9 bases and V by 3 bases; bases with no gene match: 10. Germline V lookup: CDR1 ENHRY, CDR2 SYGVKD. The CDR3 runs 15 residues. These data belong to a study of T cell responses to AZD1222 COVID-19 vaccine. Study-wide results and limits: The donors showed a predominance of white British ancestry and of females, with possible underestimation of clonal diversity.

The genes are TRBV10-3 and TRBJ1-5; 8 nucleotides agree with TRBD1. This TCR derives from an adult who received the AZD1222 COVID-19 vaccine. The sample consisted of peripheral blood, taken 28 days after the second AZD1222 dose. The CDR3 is CAISDVQGALGPQHF. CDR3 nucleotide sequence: TGTGCCATCAGTGATGTCCAGGGGGCCTTGGGGCCCCAGCATTTT.